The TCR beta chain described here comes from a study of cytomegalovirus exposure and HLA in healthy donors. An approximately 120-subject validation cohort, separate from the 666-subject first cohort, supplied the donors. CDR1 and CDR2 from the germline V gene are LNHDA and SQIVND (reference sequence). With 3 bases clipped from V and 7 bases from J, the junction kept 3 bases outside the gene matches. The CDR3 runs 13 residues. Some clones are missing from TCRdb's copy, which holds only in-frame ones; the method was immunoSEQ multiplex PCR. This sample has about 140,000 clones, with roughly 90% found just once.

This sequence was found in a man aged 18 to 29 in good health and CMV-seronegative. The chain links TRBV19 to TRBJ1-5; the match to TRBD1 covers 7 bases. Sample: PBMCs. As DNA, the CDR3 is TGTGCCAGTAGTATCGACAGGGACCAGCCCCAGCATTTT. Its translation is CASSIDRDQPQHF.